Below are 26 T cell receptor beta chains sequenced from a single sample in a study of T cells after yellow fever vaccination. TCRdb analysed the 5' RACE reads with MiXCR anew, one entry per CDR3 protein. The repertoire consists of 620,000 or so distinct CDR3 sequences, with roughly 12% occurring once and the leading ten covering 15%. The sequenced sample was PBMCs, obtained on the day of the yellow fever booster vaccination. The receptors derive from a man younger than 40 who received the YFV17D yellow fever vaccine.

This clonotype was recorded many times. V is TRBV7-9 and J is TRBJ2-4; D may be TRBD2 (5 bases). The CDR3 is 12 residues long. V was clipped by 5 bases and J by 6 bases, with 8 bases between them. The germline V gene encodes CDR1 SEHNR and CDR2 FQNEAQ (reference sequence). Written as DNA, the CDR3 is TGTGCCAGCAGCCCTGGAGGAAACATTCAGTACTTC. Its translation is CASSPGGNIQYF. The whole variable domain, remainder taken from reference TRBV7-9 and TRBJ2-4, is DTGVSQNPRHKITKRGQNVTFRCDPISEHNRLYWYRQTLGQGPEFLTYFQNEAQLEKSRLLSDRFSAERPKGSFSTLEIQRTEQGDSAMYLCASSPGGNIQYFGAGTRLSVL.

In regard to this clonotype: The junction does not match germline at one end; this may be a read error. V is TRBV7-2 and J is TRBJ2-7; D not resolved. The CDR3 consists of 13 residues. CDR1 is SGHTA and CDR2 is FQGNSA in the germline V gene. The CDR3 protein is CASRLAASHEQYF. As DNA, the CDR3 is TGTGCCAGCAGATTAGCCGCTAGTCACGAGCAGTACTTC. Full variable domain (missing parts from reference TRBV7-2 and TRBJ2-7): GAGVSQSPSNKVTEKGKDVELRCDPISGHTALYWYRQSLGQGLEFLIYFQGNSAPDKSGLPSDRFSAERTGGSVSTLTIQRTQQEDSAVYLCASRLAASHEQYFGPGTRLTVT.

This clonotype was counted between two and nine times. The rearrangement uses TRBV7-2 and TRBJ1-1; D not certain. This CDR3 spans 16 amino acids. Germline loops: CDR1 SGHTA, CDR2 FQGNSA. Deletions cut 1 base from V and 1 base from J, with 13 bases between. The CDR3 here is CASSLVGGSTNTEAFF. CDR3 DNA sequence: TGTGCCAGCAGCTTAGTGGGCGGGAGCACGAACACTGAAGCTTTCTTT.

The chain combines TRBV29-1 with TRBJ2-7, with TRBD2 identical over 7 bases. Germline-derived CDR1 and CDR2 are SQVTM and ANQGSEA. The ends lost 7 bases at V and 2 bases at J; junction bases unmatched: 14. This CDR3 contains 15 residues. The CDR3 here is CSASSGTTGPYEQYF. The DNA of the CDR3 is TGCAGCGCTTCCTCCGGGACTACCGGTCCCTACGAGCAGTACTTC.

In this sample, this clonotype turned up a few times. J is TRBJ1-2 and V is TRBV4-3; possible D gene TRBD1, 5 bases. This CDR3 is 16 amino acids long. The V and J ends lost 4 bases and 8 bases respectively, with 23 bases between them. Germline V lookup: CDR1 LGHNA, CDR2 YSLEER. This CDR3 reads CASSPERGRVDLGYTF. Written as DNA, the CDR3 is TGCGCCAGCAGCCCCGAGCGGGGCAGGGTGGATCTCGGCTACACCTTC.

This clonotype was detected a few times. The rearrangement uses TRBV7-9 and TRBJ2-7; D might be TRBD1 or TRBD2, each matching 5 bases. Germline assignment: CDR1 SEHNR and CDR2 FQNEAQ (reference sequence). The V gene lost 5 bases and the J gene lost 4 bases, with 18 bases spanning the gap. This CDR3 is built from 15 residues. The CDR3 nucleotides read TGTGCCAGCAGCGCCATAAACCCGGGACCTTACGAGCAGTACTTC. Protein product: CASSAINPGPYEQYF.

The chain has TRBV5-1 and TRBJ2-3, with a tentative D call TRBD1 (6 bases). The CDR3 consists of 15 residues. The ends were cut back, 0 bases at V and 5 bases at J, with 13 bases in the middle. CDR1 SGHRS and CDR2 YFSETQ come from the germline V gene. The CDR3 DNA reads TGCGCCAGCAGCTTGGCGGGACACCGAGGAGATACGCAGTATTTT. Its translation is CASSLAGHRGDTQYF.

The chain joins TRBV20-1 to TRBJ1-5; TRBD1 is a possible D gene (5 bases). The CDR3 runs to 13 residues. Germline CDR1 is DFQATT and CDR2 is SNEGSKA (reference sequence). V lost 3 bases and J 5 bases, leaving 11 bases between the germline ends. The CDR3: CSARTTVDQPQHF. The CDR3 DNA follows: TGCAGTGCTAGGACGACAGTTGATCAGCCCCAGCATTTT.

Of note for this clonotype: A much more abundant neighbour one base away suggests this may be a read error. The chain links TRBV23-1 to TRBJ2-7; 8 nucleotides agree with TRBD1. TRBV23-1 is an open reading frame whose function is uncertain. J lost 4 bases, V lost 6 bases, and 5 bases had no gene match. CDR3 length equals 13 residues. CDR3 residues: CASRRDRQYEQYF. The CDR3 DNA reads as TGCGCCAGCAGGCGGGACAGGCAATACGAGCAGTACTTC.

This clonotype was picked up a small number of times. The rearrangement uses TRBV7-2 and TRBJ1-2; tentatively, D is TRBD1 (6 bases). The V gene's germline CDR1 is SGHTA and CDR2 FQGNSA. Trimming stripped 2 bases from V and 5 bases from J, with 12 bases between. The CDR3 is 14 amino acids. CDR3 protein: CASSLKGEGYGYTF. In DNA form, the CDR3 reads TGTGCCAGCAGCTTAAAGGGGGAGGGGTATGGCTACACCTTC.

For the CDR3, the DNA is TGTGCCAGCAGGTGTGGGTTCTGCGATGAGCAGTTCTTC. Translating it yields CASRCGFCDEQFF. The V call is TRBV7-2, the J call TRBJ2-1; D is unclear. The germline CDR1 and CDR2 sequences are SGHTA and FQGNSA. The CDR3 is 13 residues long. The V end was cut by 6 bases, the J end by 8 bases, with 14 bases between. Filled out from reference TRBV7-2 and TRBJ2-1, the complete variable domain reads GAGVSQSPSNKVTEKGKDVELRCDPISGHTALYWYRQSLGQGLEFLIYFQGNSAPDKSGLPSDRFSAERTGGSVSTLTIQRTQQEDSAVYLCASRCGFCDEQFFGPGTRLTVL.

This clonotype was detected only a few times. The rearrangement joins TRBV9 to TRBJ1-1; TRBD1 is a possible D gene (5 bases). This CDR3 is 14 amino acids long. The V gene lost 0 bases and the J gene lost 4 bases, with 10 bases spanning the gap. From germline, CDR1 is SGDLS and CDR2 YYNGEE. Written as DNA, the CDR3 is TGTGCCAGCAGCGTAGGAAGGGACCCCACTGAAGCTTTCTTT. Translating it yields CASSVGRDPTEAFF. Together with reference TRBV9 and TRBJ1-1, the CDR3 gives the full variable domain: DSGVTQTPKHLITATGQRVTLRCSPRSGDLSVYWYQQSLDQGLQFLIQYYNGEERAKGNILERFSAQQFPDLHSELNLSSLELGDSALYFCASSVGRDPTEAFFGQGTRLTVV.

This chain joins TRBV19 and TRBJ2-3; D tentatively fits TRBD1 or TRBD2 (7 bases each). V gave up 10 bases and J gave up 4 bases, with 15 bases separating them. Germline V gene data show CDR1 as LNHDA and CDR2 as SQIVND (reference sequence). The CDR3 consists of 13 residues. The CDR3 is CATGGVASDTQYF. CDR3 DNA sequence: TGTGCCACAGGGGGGGTTGCGTCAGATACGCAGTATTTT.

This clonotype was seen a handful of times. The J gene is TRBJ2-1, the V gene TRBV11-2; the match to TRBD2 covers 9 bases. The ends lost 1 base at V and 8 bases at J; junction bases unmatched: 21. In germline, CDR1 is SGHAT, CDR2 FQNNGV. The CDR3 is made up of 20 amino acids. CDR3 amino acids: CASSLVELDIGGRARHEQFF. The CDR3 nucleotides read TGTGCCAGCAGCTTAGTCGAATTAGATATAGGCGGGAGGGCACGCCATGAGCAGTTCTTC. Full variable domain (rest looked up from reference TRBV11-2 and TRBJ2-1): EAGVAQSPRYKIIEKRQSVAFWCNPISGHATLYWYQQILGQGPKLLIQFQNNGVVDDSQLPKDRFSAERLKGVDSTLKIQPAKLEDSAVYLCASSLVELDIGGRARHEQFFGPGTRLTVL.

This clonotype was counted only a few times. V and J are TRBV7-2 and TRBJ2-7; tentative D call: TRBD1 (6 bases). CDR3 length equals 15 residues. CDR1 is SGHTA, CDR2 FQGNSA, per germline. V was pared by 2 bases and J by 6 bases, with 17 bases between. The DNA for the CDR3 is TGTGCCAGCAGCTTAAGGAATAGGGGGAGCGGCGAGCAGTACTTC. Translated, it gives CASSLRNRGSGEQYF.

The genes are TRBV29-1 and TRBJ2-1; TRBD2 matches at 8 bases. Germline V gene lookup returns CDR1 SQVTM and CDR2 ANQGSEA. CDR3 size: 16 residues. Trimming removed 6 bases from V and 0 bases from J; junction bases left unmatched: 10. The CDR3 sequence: CSVWTSLTSSYNEQFF. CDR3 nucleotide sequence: TGCAGCGTCTGGACTAGCCTCACGAGCTCCTACAATGAGCAGTTCTTC.

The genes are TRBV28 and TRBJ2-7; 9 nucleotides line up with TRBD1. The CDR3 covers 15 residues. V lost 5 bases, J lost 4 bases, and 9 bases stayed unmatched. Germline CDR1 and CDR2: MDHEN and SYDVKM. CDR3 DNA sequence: TGTGCCAGCAGTCCTTTAGGGACAGGGCAATACGAGCAGTACTTC. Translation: CASSPLGTGQYEQYF.

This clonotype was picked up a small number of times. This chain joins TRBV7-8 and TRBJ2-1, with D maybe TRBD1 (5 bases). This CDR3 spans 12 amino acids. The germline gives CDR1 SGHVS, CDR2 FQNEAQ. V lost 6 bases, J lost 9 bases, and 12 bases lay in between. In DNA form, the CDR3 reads TGTGCCAGCAGGGGGCCGGTCGGTGAGCAGTTCTTC. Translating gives CASRGPVGEQFF.

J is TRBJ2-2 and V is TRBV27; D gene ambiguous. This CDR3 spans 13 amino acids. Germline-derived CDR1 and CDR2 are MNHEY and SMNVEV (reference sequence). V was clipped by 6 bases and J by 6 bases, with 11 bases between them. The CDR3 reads CASRPSVAGELFF. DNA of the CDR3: TGTGCCAGCAGACCCTCAGTCGCCGGGGAGCTGTTTTTT.

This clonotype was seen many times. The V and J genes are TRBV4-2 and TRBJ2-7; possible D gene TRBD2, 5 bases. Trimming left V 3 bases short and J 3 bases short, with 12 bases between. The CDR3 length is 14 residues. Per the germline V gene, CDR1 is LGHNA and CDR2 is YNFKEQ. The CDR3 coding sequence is TGTGCCAGCAGCCAGGGAGAGTTCCTCTACGAGCAGTACTTC. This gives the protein CASSQGEFLYEQYF.

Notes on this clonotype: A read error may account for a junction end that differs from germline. CDR3: CASSLEVDSDEQLF. The CDR3 DNA follows: TGTGCCAGCAGCTTAGAGGTGGACTCAGATGAGCAGCTCTTC. V and J are TRBV7-9 and TRBJ2-1, with TRBD2 as a possible D gene (5 bases). CDR1 and CDR2 (germline): SEHNR, FQNEAQ (reference sequence). This CDR3 is 14 amino acids long.

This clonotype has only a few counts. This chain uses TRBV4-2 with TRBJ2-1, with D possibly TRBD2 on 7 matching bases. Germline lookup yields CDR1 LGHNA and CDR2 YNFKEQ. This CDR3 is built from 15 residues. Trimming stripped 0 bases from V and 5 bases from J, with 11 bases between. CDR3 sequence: CASSQEGGQDNEQFF. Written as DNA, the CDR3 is TGTGCCAGCAGCCAAGAGGGGGGGCAAGACAATGAGCAGTTCTTC.

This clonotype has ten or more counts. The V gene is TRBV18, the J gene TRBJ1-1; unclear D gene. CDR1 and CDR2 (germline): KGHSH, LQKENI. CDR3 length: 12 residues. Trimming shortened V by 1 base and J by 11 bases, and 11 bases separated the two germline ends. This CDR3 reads CASSPRGEVAFF. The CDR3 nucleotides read TGTGCCAGCTCACCACGGGGAGAGGTTGCTTTCTTT. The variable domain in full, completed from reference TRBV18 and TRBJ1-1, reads NAGVMQNPRHLVRRRGQEARLRCSPMKGHSHVYWYRQLPEEGLKFMVYLQKENIIDESGMPKERFSAEFPKEGPSILRIQQVVRGDSAAYFCASSPRGEVAFFGQGTRLTVV.

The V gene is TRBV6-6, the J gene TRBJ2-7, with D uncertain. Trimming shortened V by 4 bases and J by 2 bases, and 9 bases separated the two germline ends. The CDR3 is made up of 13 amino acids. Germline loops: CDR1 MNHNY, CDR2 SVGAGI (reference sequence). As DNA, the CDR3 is TGTGCCAGCAGTTCTCCGACCACCTACGAGCAGTACTTC. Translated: CASSSPTTYEQYF.

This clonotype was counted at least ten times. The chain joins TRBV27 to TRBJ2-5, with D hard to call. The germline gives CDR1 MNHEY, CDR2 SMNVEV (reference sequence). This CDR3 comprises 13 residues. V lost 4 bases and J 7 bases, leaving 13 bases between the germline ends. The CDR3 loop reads CASSYAAKGTQYF. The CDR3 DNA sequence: TGTGCCAGCAGTTACGCAGCGAAGGGGACCCAGTACTTC.

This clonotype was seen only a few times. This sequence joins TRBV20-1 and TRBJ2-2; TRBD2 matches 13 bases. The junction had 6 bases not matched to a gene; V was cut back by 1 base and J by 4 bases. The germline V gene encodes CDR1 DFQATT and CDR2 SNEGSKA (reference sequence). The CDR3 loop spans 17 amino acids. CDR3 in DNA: TGCAGTGCTAGAGGCGGACTAGCGGGAGTTACCACCGGGGAGCTGTTTTTT. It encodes CSARGGLAGVTTGELFF.